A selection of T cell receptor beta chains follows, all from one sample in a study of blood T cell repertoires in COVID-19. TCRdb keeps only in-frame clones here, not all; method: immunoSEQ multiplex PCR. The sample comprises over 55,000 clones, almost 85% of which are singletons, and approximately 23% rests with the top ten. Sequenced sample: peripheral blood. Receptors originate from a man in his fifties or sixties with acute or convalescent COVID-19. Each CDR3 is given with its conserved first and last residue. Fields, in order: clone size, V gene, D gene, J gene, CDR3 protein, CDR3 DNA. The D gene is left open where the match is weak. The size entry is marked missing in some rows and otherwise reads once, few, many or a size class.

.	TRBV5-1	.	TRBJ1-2	CASSLDGVGGSRGYTF	TGCGCCAGCAGCTTGGACGGAGTCGGAGGGAGTCGGGGCTACACCTTC
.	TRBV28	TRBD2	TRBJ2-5	CASSLTLAGAWLGETQYF	TGTGCCAGCAGTTTAACCCTAGCGGGGGCCTGGCTCGGAGAGACCCAGTACTTC
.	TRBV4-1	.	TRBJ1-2	CASSQDSGRGGYTF	TGCGCCAGCAGCCAGGACAGTGGCCGAGGTGGCTACACCTTC
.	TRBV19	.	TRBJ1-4	CASSQNRDTGEKLFF	TGTGCCAGTAGTCAGAACCGGGACACCGGGGAAAAACTGTTTTTT
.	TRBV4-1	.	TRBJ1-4	CASSQDWQGGEKLFF	TGCGCCAGCAGCCAAGACTGGCAGGGTGGCGAAAAACTGTTTTTT
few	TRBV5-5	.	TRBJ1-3	CASSVIPYGDGNTIYF	TGTGCCAGCAGCGTCATTCCCTACGGTGATGGAAACACCATATATTTT
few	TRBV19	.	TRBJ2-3	CASSIDGGSDTQYF	TGTGCCAGTAGTATAGATGGGGGCTCAGATACGCAGTATTTT
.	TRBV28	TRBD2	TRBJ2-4	CASSLLAGSAKNIQYF	TGTGCCAGCAGTCTACTAGCGGGGTCAGCCAAAAACATTCAGTACTTC
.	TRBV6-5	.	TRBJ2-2	CASSYSTGSTGELFF	TGTGCCAGCAGTTACTCCACAGGGTCCACCGGGGAGCTGTTTTTT
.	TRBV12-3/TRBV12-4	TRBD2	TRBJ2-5	CASNPWGGETQYF	TGTGCCAGCAACCCATGGGGGGGGGAGACCCAGTACTTC
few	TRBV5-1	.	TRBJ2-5	CASSSPPQETQYF	TGCGCCAGCAGCTCCCCTCCCCAAGAGACCCAGTACTTC
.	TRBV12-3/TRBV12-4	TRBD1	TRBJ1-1	CASRQGKTEAFF	TGTGCCAGCAGACAGGGGAAAACTGAAGCTTTCTTT
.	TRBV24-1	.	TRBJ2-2	CATSDTSSYTGELFF	TGTGCCACCAGTGATACCTCCAGTTACACCGGGGAGCTGTTTTTT
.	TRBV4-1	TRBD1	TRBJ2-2	CASSHPTRGTNTGELFF	TGCGCCAGCAGCCACCCAACCAGGGGGACGAACACCGGGGAGCTGTTTTTT
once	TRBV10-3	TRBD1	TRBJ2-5	CAIREDRGGETQYF	TGTGCCATCAGGGAGGACAGGGGTGGGGAGACCCAGTACTTC
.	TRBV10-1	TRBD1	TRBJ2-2	CASQGQGGSGELFF	TGCGCCAGCCAGGGACAGGGGGGTTCCGGGGAGCTGTTTTTT
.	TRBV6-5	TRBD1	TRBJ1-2	CASRPGQYYGYTF	TGTGCCAGCAGACCGGGACAGTACTATGGCTACACCTTC
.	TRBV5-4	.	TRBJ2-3	CASSLRSGGQDTQYF	TGTGCCAGCAGCTTGCGGTCCGGGGGGCAAGATACGCAGTATTTT